The 5 T cell receptor beta chains reported below all come from one sample, sequenced in a study of shared clonotypes between healthy human individuals. Profiling relied on immunoSEQ multiplex PCR, and the TCRdb table lists in-frame clones only, not all of them. This table holds 900,000 to 1,200,000 clones, around 82% found once. The sample was memory CD4+ T cells from PBMCs. Subset meaning: CD45RA-negative fraction. The receptors come from a man younger than 35 in good health. Some clones in this sample may be carry-over from other donors' samples.

The chain employs TRBV7-8 and TRBJ2-1, with a weak D call TRBD1 (6 bases). The V gene's germline CDR1 is SGHVS and CDR2 FQNEAQ. V gave up 5 bases and J gave up 9 bases, with 8 bases separating them. The CDR3 covers 11 residues. CDR3 region: CASSVGGEQFF. CDR3 nucleotides: TGTGCCAGCAGCGTAGGGGGTGAGCAGTTCTTC. Filled out from reference TRBV7-8 and TRBJ2-1, the complete variable domain reads GAGVSQSPRYKVAKRGQDVALRCDPISGHVSLFWYQQALGQGPEFLTYFQNEAQLDKSGLPSDRFFAERPEGSVSTLKIQRTQQEDSAVYLCASSVGGEQFFGPGTRLTVL.

The chain carries TRBV7-9 and TRBJ1-1, with D unclear. V lost 4 bases to trimming and J lost 6 bases, with 12 bases between them. The germline V gene encodes CDR1 SEHNR and CDR2 FQNEAQ (reference sequence). The CDR3 length is 13 residues. CDR3: CASSSLGQAEAFF. DNA of the CDR3: TGTGCCAGCAGCTCGCTCGGGCAGGCTGAAGCTTTCTTT.

The genes are TRBV6-4 and TRBJ1-2; 10 bases map to TRBD1. The V and J ends lost 6 bases and 8 bases, in that order; junction bases with no gene match: 12. The CDR3 runs 15 residues. Germline CDR1 MRHNA, CDR2 SNTAGT. As DNA, the CDR3 is TGTGCCAGCAGAGAAAATCCCGGGACAGGGGTAGGCTACACCTTC. This translates into CASRENPGTGVGYTF.

V is TRBV7-9 and J is TRBJ1-1; D possibly corresponds to TRBD1 (5 bases). Germline assignment: CDR1 SEHNR and CDR2 FQNEAQ (reference sequence). The CDR3 covers 13 residues. The V end lost 9 bases, the J end lost 5 bases, and 16 bases lay between the germline ends. The CDR3 here is CASRVGERTEAFF. As DNA, the CDR3 is TGTGCCAGTCGGGTGGGGGAGAGGACTGAAGCTTTCTTT.

In the case of this clone: The identical CDR3 is also encoded by other nucleotide sequences in the sample. V and J are TRBV20-1 and TRBJ2-3; D uncertain. CDR3 length equals 11 residues. Germline V gene lookup returns CDR1 DFQATT and CDR2 SNEGSKA (reference sequence). V dropped 4 bases and J dropped 5 bases, with 7 bases sitting between them. The CDR3 sequence: CSAIPGDTQYF. The CDR3 region has the DNA TGCAGTGCTATACCTGGAGATACGCAGTATTTT.